Presented here are 32 T cell receptor beta chains from one specimen sequenced in a study of shared clonotypes between healthy human individuals. The assay was immunoSEQ multiplex PCR, and TCRdb's table has in-frame clones only and misses some. The sample contains about 980,000 clones, about 80% of which appear only once. Sequencing used memory CD4+ T cells sorted from blood. This sample's subset: CD45RA-negative fraction. Source of these receptors: a man aged 18-30 years in good health.

This clone appeared a few times. The chain uses TRBV4-3 and TRBJ1-3; no definite D call. The CDR3 spans 15 residues. Germline values: CDR1 LGHNA, CDR2 YSLEER. Deletions cut 4 bases from V and 2 bases from J, with 12 bases between. In DNA form, the CDR3 reads TGCGCCAGCAGCCTAAACGGACTGGCTGGAAACACCATATATTTT. This gives the protein CASSLNGLAGNTIYF.

Concerning this clone: It is likely a read error: a sequence one base away is far more abundant. This sequence joins TRBV30 and TRBJ1-1; 7 bases match TRBD1. Trimming took 1 base from V and 3 from J; bases not matched to a gene: 2. The germline CDR1 and CDR2 sequences are GTSNPN and SVGIG (reference sequence). The CDR3 runs 13 residues. CDR3 in amino acids: CAWSGQGDTEAFF. DNA of the CDR3: TGTGCCTGGAGTGGACAGGGAGACACTGAAGCTTTCTTT.

The V and J genes are TRBV27 and TRBJ1-2; D is unresolved. There are 13 residues in the CDR3. Germline V gene data show CDR1 as MNHEY and CDR2 as SMNVEV (reference sequence). Trimming took 3 bases from V and 4 from J, leaving 9 bases between them. DNA of the CDR3: TGTGCCAGCAGTTTTTCGCCTAGCTATGGCTACACCTTC. It encodes CASSFSPSYGYTF.

The chain couples TRBV18 to TRBJ1-3; 8 positions match TRBD1. Germline V gene data show CDR1 as KGHSH and CDR2 as LQKENI. V gave up 8 bases and J gave up 4 bases; unmatched junction bases: 7. CDR3 length equals 14 residues. The CDR3 sequence: CASLGQGAGNTIYF. In DNA form, the CDR3 reads TGTGCCAGCCTAGGGCAGGGGGCCGGAAACACCATATATTTT.

The chain couples TRBV6-1 to TRBJ2-3; D may be TRBD1 (6 bases). Trimming took 5 bases from V and 2 from J, leaving 11 bases between them. This CDR3 has 14 amino acids. Germline CDR1 MNHNS, CDR2 SASEGT. CDR3 sequence (DNA): TGTGCCAGCAGTCTCAGGGGATACACAGATACGCAGTATTTT. Protein: CASSLRGYTDTQYF.

This chain connects TRBV6-1 to TRBJ1-2, with 7 bases fitting TRBD1. Germline values: CDR1 MNHNS, CDR2 SASEGT. V lost 5 bases, J lost 8 bases, and 5 bases stayed unmatched. This CDR3 contains 12 residues. CDR3 in amino acids: CASSWDREGYTF. Here the CDR3 DNA reads TGTGCCAGCAGTTGGGACAGAGAAGGCTACACCTTC.

V gene TRBV2 combines with J gene TRBJ2-3, with D uncertain. CDR1 is SNHLY, CDR2 FYNNEI, per germline. Trimming removed 3 bases from V and 6 bases from J, with 16 bases in between. The CDR3 length is 15 residues. The CDR3 protein is CASSDWPLRSDTQYF. The CDR3 bases are TGTGCCAGCAGTGACTGGCCGTTAAGGTCGGATACGCAGTATTTT.

This clone was recorded once. The chain couples TRBV4-1 to TRBJ1-5; 9 bases agree with TRBD1. The germline V gene has CDR1 MGHRA and CDR2 YSYEKL. Trimming at V came to 3 bases and at J to 6 bases, leaving 6 bases not matched to a gene. The CDR3 has 15 residues. CDR3 region: CASSQGGTGTQPQHF. In DNA, the CDR3 is TGCGCCAGCAGCCAGGGGGGGACAGGGACTCAGCCCCAGCATTTT.

V gene TRBV2 combines with J gene TRBJ1-6; weak D call: TRBD1 (5 bases). In germline, CDR1 is SNHLY, CDR2 FYNNEI. The ends were cut back, 2 bases at V and 10 bases at J, with 9 bases in the middle. The CDR3 length is 13 residues. The chain's CDR3 is CASSEQGKSPLHF. The CDR3 DNA follows: TGTGCCAGCAGTGAACAGGGAAAATCACCCCTCCACTTT.

This chain joins TRBV2 and TRBJ2-5; D uncertain. Germline CDR1 is SNHLY and CDR2 is FYNNEI. Trimming cost V 4 bases and J 6 bases, with 21 bases left between them. The CDR3 contains 16 residues. The CDR3 region has the DNA TGTGCCAGCAGTGGAGCGCGGAAAGGGCCAATACAGACCCAGTACTTC. It codes for CASSGARKGPIQTQYF.

The rearrangement joins TRBV4-3 to TRBJ2-7; 11 bases are shared with TRBD2. Losses at the gene ends were 0 bases for V and 8 bases for J; bases not matched to a gene: 9. CDR1 and CDR2 from the germline V gene are LGHNA and YSLEER. The CDR3 is 16 residues long. The CDR3 DNA reads TGCGCCAGCAGCCAAGAGTGGCCTAGCGGGAGGAAGAAGCAGTACTTC. It encodes CASSQEWPSGRKKQYF.

This chain uses TRBV27 with TRBJ2-1, with D hard to call. This CDR3 is built from 12 residues. V was clipped by 6 bases and J by 9 bases, with 12 bases between them. The germline gives CDR1 MNHEY, CDR2 SMNVEV (reference sequence). Written as DNA, the CDR3 is TGTGCCAGCAGGCTTACCACCGGTGAGCAGTTCTTC. It encodes CASRLTTGEQFF.

In its sample, this clone was seen many times. The gene calls are TRBV2 and TRBJ1-1, with 9 nucleotides matching TRBD1. The CDR3 consists of 14 residues. Germline CDR1 is SNHLY and CDR2 is FYNNEI. The V and J ends lost 5 bases and 4 bases, in that order; junction bases with no gene match: 5. The CDR3 reads CASSLHRGLTEAFF. The CDR3 nucleotides are TGTGCCAGCAGTCTTCACAGGGGGCTCACTGAAGCTTTCTTT.

This clone is a singleton in its sample. In DNA, the CDR3 is TGTGCCAGTAGTCTTCTAGGGGCCACCACTGAAGCTTTCTTT. It specifies CASSLLGATTEAFF. The chain combines TRBV19 with TRBJ1-1, with D possibly being TRBD1 (5 bases). The CDR3 runs 14 residues. From germline, CDR1 is LNHDA and CDR2 SQIVND (reference sequence). Trimming removed 5 bases from V and 4 bases from J, with 14 bases in between.

This clone has a single count. The V call is TRBV7-2, the J call TRBJ2-1, with 10 bases aligning to TRBD2. V lost 5 bases and J lost 7; bases outside the gene matches: 5. CDR3 size: 14 residues. The germline V gene has CDR1 SGHTA and CDR2 FQGNSA. CDR3 in amino acids: CASSQAGGRNEQFF. The CDR3 region has the DNA TGTGCCAGCAGCCAAGCGGGAGGGCGGAATGAGCAGTTCTTC.

Of note for this clone: Germline and junction disagree at one end, which may indicate a read error. Additional DNA sequences in this sample encode the identical CDR3. V gene TRBV7-9 combines with J gene TRBJ2-7; 8 nucleotides align to TRBD1. CDR1 is SEHNR and CDR2 is FQNEAQ in the germline V gene (reference sequence). The CDR3 has 15 residues. CDR3: CASSFRDRSSYEQYF. CDR3 sequence (DNA): TGCGCCAGCAGCTTCCGGGACAGGAGCTCCTACGAGCAGTACTTC.

The rearrangement joins TRBV27 to TRBJ2-2; D is unresolved. The germline CDR1 and CDR2 sequences are MNHEY and SMNVEV (reference sequence). This CDR3 has 15 residues. V was pared by 5 bases and J by 4 bases, with 14 bases between. CDR3 loop: CASSDRKSPTGELFF. The DNA of the CDR3 is TGTGCCAGCAGTGATAGAAAATCGCCCACCGGGGAGCTGTTTTTT.

This chain joins TRBV9 and TRBJ2-5; the match to TRBD2 covers 8 bases. The trim removed 4 bases at V and 5 bases at J, leaving 13 bases unmatched. In germline, CDR1 is SGDLS, CDR2 YYNGEE. The CDR3 has 16 amino acids. The CDR3 is CASSPLSAGVVETQYF. The CDR3 DNA follows: TGTGCCAGCAGCCCTTTGTCAGCGGGAGTTGTGGAGACCCAGTACTTC.

This chain connects TRBV9 to TRBJ2-1, with D possibly being TRBD1 (6 bases). Germline CDR1 reads SGDLS; CDR2 reads YYNGEE. CDR3 length: 13 residues. Trimming pared 5 bases from V and 8 bases from J, leaving 14 bases between. DNA of the CDR3: TGTGCCAGCAGTGGGACACCGGTCGATGAGCAGTTCTTC. Its protein product is CASSGTPVDEQFF. Drawing the rest from reference TRBV9 and TRBJ2-1, the complete variable domain is DSGVTQTPKHLITATGQRVTLRCSPRSGDLSVYWYQQSLDQGLQFLIQYYNGEERAKGNILERFSAQQFPDLHSELNLSSLELGDSALYFCASSGTPVDEQFFGPGTRLTVL.

This chain links TRBV2 with TRBJ2-3; 11 bases fit TRBD2. There are 12 residues in the CDR3. V shed 4 bases and J 14 bases; nucleotides not matched to a gene: 5. CDR1 is SNHLY, CDR2 FYNNEI, per germline. As DNA, the CDR3 is TGTGCCAGCAGTGGTAGCGGGAGGGCCTCGTATTTT. Translation gives CASSGSGRASYF.

This clone is a singleton in its sample. Other DNA sequences in the same sample also yield this CDR3. V and J are TRBV5-1 and TRBJ2-5; perhaps TRBD2 as D (5 bases). The CDR3 sequence is 13 residues long. The germline CDR1 and CDR2 sequences are SGHRS and YFSETQ. V lost 4 bases and J 5 bases, leaving 12 bases between the germline ends. CDR3 sequence: CASSGGLAETQYF. DNA of the CDR3: TGCGCCAGCAGCGGAGGACTGGCGGAGACCCAGTACTTC.

The gene calls are TRBV28 and TRBJ2-3, with D possibly being TRBD2 (5 bases). CDR1 MDHEN and CDR2 SYDVKM come from the germline V gene. The CDR3 length is 15 residues. Trimming left V 3 bases short and J 1 base short, with 11 bases between. CDR3 loop: CASSFVGVGTDTQYF. CDR3 sequence (DNA): TGTGCCAGCAGTTTCGTCGGGGTCGGCACAGATACGCAGTATTTT.

The chain is built from TRBV4-1 and TRBJ2-3; TRBD2 aligns across 9 bases. Germline-derived CDR1 and CDR2 are MGHRA and YSYEKL. J was trimmed by 5 bases and V by 4 bases; bases with no gene match: 10. The CDR3 contains 16 residues. The CDR3 coding sequence is TGCGCCAGCAGCCCCCTTGCGGGGGGGCCGGGAGATACGCAGTATTTT. Its protein is CASSPLAGGPGDTQYF.

This chain connects TRBV5-1 to TRBJ1-4; a possible D gene is TRBD1 (5 bases). The V gene's germline CDR1 is SGHRS and CDR2 YFSETQ. The V end lost 0 bases, the J end lost 8 bases, and 11 bases lay between the germline ends. This CDR3 is 14 amino acids long. The CDR3 nucleotides read TGCGCCAGCAGCTTGGGGACAATAGGAGAAAAACTGTTTTTT. As protein: CASSLGTIGEKLFF.

As for this clone: The sample holds other DNA sequences that translate to the same CDR3. The chain has TRBV19 and TRBJ1-5; possibly TRBD1 for D (5 bases). Between the trimmed V and J ends, which lost 11 bases and 3 bases, there was a span of 11 bases. Germline V CDR1 and CDR2: LNHDA, SQIVND (reference sequence). The CDR3 contains 12 residues. The CDR3 here is CASRGTNQPQHF. The CDR3 DNA reads TGTGCCTCTCGGGGGACCAATCAGCCCCAGCATTTT.

The chain has TRBV7-9 and TRBJ2-7, with no clear D. CDR3 size: 14 residues. V was trimmed by 1 base and J by 1 base, leaving 8 bases between them. Germline V lookup: CDR1 SEHNR, CDR2 FQNEAQ (reference sequence). CDR3 loop: CASSLGVRSYEQYF. CDR3 sequence (DNA): TGTGCCAGCAGCTTAGGGGTCAGATCCTACGAGCAGTACTTC.

This sequence joins TRBV9 and TRBJ1-6, with D perhaps matching TRBD1 (5 bases). With 7 bases removed from V and 8 bases from J, the gap between germline ends came to 13 bases. This CDR3 has 13 amino acids. The germline V gene has CDR1 SGDLS and CDR2 YYNGEE. DNA of the CDR3: TGTGCCAGCGGGGACCCGGGGTATTCACCCCTCCACTTT. Its protein product is CASGDPGYSPLHF.

J is TRBJ2-7 and V is TRBV5-5, with 7 positions matching TRBD2. This CDR3 region has 15 residues. The V and J ends lost 4 bases and 2 bases, in that order; junction bases with no gene match: 9. Germline values: CDR1 SGHKS, CDR2 YYEKEE (reference sequence). The CDR3 sequence: CASSLGGPGAYEQYF. CDR3 DNA: TGTGCCAGCAGCCTGGGAGGGCCGGGGGCCTACGAGCAGTACTTC.

J is TRBJ1-5 and V is TRBV9; D is perhaps TRBD1 (5 bases). The germline V gene has CDR1 SGDLS and CDR2 YYNGEE. The CDR3 loop spans 15 amino acids. Trimming left V 3 bases short and J 2 bases short, with 12 bases between. The CDR3 DNA is TGTGCCAGCAGCGCAGGGTTCATGGGCAATCAGCCCCAGCATTTT. It yields the protein CASSAGFMGNQPQHF.

V and J are TRBV6-5 and TRBJ1-2; 7 nucleotides align to TRBD1. The CDR3 is 13 residues long. Germline lookup yields CDR1 MNHEY and CDR2 SVGAGI. V gave up 7 bases and J gave up 6 bases; unmatched junction bases: 8. The CDR3 protein is CASTARGSHGYTF. CDR3 in DNA: TGTGCCAGCACCGCCAGGGGGTCGCATGGCTACACCTTC.

The J gene is TRBJ1-1, the V gene TRBV18; unclear D gene. Trimming took off 3 bases at V and 1 base at J, with 9 bases between the two ends. The CDR3 totals 14 residues. The germline CDR1 and CDR2 sequences are KGHSH and LQKENI. The CDR3 region is CASSPGDGNTEAFF. The CDR3, as DNA: TGTGCCAGCTCACCCGGAGACGGGAACACTGAAGCTTTCTTT. Variable domain in full (rest from reference TRBV18 and TRBJ1-1): NAGVMQNPRHLVRRRGQEARLRCSPMKGHSHVYWYRQLPEEGLKFMVYLQKENIIDESGMPKERFSAEFPKEGPSILRIQQVVRGDSAAYFCASSPGDGNTEAFFGQGTRLTVV.

This clone was seen more than once but under ten times. The chain has TRBV9 and TRBJ1-2; 7 nucleotides line up with TRBD1. CDR1 is SGDLS and CDR2 is YYNGEE in the germline V gene. The V and J ends lost 3 bases and 8 bases, in that order; junction bases with no gene match: 4. This CDR3 spans 12 amino acids. DNA of the CDR3: TGTGCCAGCAGCGCCTCACAGGGGGGCTACACCTTC. The encoded protein is CASSASQGGYTF.